The clone carrying this T cell receptor beta chain was seen only a few times. Its target is not known. This sample stems from a study of response to subunit inactivated influenza vaccine. Whole-study findings and limits: After each seasonal influenza vaccination, few new T cells are recruited, the authors suggested.

From the RT-PCR reads, TCRdb called clonotypes with MiXCR, one entry per CDR3 protein. The profile shows 400,000 to 550,000 distinct CDR3 sequences, 25% of them singletons. This CDR3 spans 13 amino acids. Germline V lookup: CDR1 DFQATT, CDR2 SNEGSKA (reference sequence). Deletions cut 6 bases from V and 2 bases from J, with 14 bases between. The material sequenced was CD4+ T cells sorted from PBMCs, taken about 5 days after vaccination. The receptor's source is a man aged 50 to 59 who received an inactivated influenza vaccine. J is TRBJ2-7 and V is TRBV20-1, with a possible D match to TRBD1 (6 bases). CDR3 DNA sequence: TGCAGTGCCGACAGGACGGCCACCTACGAGCAGTACTTC. It yields the protein CSADRTATYEQYF.